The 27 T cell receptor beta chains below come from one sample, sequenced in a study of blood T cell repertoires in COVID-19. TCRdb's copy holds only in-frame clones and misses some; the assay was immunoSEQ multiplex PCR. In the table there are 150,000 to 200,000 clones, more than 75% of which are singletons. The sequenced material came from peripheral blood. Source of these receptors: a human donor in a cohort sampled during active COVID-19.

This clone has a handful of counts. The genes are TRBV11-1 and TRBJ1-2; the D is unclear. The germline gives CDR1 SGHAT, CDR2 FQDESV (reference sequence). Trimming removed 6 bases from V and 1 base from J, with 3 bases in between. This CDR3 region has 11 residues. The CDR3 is CASSNNYGYTF. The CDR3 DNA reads TGTGCCAGCAGTAATAACTATGGCTACACCTTC.

The CDR3 nucleotides are TGTGCCAGCAACAGGGGCTACGAGCAGTACTTC. Translating gives CASNRGYEQYF. The rearrangement uses TRBV6-6 and TRBJ2-7; 7 positions agree with TRBD1. V lost 7 bases to trimming and J lost 3 bases; unmatched junction nucleotides: 0. CDR1 and CDR2 from the germline V gene are MNHNY and SVGAGI (reference sequence). The CDR3 consists of 11 residues.

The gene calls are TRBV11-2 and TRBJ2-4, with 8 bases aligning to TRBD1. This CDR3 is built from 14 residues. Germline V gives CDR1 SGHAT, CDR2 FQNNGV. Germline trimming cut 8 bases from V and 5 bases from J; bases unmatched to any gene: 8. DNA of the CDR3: TGTGCCAGCTCCAGAGGGGGACAGGAAAACATTCAGTACTTC. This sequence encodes CASSRGGQENIQYF.

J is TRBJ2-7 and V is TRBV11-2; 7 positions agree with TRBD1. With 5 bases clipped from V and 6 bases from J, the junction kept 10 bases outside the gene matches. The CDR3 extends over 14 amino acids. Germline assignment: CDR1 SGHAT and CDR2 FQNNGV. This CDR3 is CASSRQGRLGEQYF. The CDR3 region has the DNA TGTGCCAGCAGCCGACAGGGACGTTTGGGCGAGCAGTACTTC.

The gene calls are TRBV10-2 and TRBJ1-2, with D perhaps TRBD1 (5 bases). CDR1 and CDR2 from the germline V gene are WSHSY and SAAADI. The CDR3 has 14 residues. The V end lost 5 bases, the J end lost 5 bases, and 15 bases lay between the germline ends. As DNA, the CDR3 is TGCGCCAGCAGTTTCCAGAACACAGGTTATGGCTACACCTTC. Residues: CASSFQNTGYGYTF.

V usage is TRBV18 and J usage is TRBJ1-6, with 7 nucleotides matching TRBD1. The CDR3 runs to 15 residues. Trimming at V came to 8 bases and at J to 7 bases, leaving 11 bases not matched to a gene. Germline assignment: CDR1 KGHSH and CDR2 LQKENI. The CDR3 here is CASNPQGMGNSPLHF. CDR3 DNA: TGTGCCAGCAACCCACAGGGGATGGGCAATTCACCCCTCCACTTT. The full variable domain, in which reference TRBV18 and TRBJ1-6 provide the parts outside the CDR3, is NAGVMQNPRHLVRRRGQEARLRCSPMKGHSHVYWYRQLPEEGLKFMVYLQKENIIDESGMPKERFSAEFPKEGPSILRIQQVVRGDSAAYFCASNPQGMGNSPLHFGNGTRLTVT.

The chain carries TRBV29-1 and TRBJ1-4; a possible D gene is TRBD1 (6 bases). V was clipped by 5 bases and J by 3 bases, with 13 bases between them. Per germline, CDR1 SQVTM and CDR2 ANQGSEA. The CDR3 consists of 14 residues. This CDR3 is CSVPGGAANEKLFF. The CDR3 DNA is TGCAGCGTTCCGGGGGGGGCAGCTAATGAAAAACTGTTTTTT.

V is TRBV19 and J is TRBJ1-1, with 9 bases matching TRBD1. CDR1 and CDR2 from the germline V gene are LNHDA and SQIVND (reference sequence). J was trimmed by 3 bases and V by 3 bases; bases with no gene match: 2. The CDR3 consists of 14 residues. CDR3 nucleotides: TGTGCCAGTAGTATCTGGACAGGGGACACTGAAGCTTTCTTT. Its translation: CASSIWTGDTEAFF.

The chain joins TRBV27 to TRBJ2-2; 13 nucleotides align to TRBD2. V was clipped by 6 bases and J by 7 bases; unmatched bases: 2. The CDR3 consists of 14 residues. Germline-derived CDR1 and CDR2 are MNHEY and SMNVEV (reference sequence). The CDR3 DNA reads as TGTGCCAGCAGGGGACTAGCGGGACGCGGGGAGCTGTTTTTT. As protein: CASRGLAGRGELFF.

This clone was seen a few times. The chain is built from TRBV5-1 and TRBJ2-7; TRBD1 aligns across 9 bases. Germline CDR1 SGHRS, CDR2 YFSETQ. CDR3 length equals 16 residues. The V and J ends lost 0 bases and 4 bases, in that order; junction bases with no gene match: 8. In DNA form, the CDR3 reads TGCGCCAGCAGCTTGGGCGGGACAGGGAGTGGGTACGAGCAGTACTTC. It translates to CASSLGGTGSGYEQYF.

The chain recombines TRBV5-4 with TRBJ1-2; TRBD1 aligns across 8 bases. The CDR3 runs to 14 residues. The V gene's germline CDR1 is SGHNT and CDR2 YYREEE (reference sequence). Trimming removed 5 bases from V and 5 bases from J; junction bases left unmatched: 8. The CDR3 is CASRDRGISYGYTF. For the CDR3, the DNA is TGTGCCAGCAGAGACAGGGGAATTTCTTATGGCTACACCTTC.

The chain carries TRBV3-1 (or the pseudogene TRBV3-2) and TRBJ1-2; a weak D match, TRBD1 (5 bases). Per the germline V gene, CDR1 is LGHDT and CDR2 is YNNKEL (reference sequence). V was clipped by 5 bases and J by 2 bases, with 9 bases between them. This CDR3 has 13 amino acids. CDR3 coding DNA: TGTGCCAGCAGCACGACAGCAAACTATGGCTACACCTTC. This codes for CASSTTANYGYTF.

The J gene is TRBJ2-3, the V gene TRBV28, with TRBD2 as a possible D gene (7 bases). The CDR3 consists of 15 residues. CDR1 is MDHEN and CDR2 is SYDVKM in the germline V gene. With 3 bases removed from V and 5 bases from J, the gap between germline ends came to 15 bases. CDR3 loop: CASSFDQRGGDTQYF. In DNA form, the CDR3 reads TGTGCCAGCAGTTTCGACCAAAGGGGGGGAGATACGCAGTATTTT.

The chain's CDR3 is CARPTGAAYEQYF. The CDR3 nucleotides read TGTGCCAGACCGACAGGGGCTGCCTACGAGCAGTACTTC. The chain couples TRBV25-1 to TRBJ2-7; 8 positions agree with TRBD1. Germline V gene lookup returns CDR1 MGHDK and CDR2 SYGVNS. The CDR3 runs 13 residues. Germline trimming cut 9 bases from V and 2 bases from J; bases unmatched to any gene: 6.

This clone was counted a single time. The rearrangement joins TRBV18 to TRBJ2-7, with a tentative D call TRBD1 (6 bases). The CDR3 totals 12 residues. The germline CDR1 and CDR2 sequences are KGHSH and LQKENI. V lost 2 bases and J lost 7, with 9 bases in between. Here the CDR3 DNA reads TGTGCCAGCTCACCAACCGGGACAGAGCAGTACTTC. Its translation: CASSPTGTEQYF.

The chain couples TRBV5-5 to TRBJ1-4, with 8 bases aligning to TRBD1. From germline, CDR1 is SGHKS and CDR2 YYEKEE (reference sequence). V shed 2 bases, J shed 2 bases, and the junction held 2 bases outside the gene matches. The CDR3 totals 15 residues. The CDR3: CASSFRGLTNEKLFF. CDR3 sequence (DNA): TGTGCCAGCAGCTTCAGGGGGCTGACTAATGAAAAACTGTTTTTT.

Here the CDR3 reads CASSILGRDGYTF. The CDR3 DNA reads TGTGCCAGCAGTATATTAGGGAGGGATGGCTACACCTTC. The chain has TRBV12-3 or TRBV12-4 and TRBJ1-2; D unclear. Trimming left V 5 bases short and J 6 bases short, with 13 bases between. The CDR3 is 13 amino acids.

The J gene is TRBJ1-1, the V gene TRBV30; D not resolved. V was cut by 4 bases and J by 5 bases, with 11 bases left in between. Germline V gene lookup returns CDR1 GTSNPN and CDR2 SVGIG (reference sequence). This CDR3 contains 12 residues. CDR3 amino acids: CAWIEDWTEAFF. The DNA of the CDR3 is TGTGCCTGGATTGAGGATTGGACTGAAGCTTTCTTT.

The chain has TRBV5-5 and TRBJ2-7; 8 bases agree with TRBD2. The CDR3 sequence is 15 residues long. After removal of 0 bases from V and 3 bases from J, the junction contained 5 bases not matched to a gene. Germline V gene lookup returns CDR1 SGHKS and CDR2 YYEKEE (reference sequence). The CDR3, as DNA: TGTGCCAGCAGCTTGGGTAGCGGGGCTTACTACGAGCAGTACTTC. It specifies CASSLGSGAYYEQYF. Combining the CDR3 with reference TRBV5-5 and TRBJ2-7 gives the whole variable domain DAGVTQSPTHLIKTRGQQVTLRCSPISGHKSVSWYQQVLGQGPQFIFQYYEKEERGRGNFPDRFSARQFPNYSSELNVNALLLGDSALYLCASSLGSGAYYEQYFGPGTRLTVT.

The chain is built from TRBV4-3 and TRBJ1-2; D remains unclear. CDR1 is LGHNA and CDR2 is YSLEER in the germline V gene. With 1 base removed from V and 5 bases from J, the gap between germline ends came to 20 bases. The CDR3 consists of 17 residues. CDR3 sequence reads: CASSQANVVEETYGYTF. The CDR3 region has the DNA TGCGCCAGCAGCCAAGCTAATGTTGTAGAGGAGACGTATGGCTACACCTTC.

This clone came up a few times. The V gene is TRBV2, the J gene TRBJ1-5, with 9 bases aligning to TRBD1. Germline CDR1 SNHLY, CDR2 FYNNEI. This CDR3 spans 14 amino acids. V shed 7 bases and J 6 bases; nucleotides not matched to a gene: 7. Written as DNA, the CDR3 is TGTGCCAGCACCCCGGACAGGGGAGGTCAGCCCCAGCATTTT. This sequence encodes CASTPDRGGQPQHF.

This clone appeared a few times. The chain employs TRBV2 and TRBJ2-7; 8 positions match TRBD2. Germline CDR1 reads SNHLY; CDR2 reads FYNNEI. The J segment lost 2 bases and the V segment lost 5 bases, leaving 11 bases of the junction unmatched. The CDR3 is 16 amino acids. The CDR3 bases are TGTGCCAGCAGTTCTTTCCAGCGGGAGAAACCCTACGAGCAGTACTTC. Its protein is CASSSFQREKPYEQYF.

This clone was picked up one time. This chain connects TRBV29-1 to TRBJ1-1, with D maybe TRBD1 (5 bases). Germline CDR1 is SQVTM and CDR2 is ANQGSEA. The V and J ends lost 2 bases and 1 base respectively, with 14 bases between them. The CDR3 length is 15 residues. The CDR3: CSVEISGRRNTEAFF. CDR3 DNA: TGCAGCGTTGAAATTTCAGGGAGGAGGAACACTGAAGCTTTCTTT.

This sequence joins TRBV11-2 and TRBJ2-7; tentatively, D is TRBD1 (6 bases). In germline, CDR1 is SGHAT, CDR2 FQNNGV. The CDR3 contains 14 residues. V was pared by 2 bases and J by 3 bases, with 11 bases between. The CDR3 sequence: CASSLSHRDYEQYF. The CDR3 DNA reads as TGTGCCAGCAGCTTATCCCACAGGGACTACGAGCAGTACTTC.

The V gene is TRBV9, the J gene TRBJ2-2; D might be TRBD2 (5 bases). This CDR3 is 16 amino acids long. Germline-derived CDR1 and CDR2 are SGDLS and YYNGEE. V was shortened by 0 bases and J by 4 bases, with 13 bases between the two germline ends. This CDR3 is CASSVGSGRATGELFF. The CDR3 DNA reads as TGTGCCAGCAGCGTAGGGAGCGGCCGGGCCACCGGGGAGCTGTTTTTT.

This CDR3 reads CASSFFLMGRNYGYTF. The CDR3 region has the DNA TGTGCCAGCAGCTTCTTCCTAATGGGCCGAAACTATGGCTACACCTTC. This rearrangement joins TRBV5-6 to TRBJ1-2; no definite D call. The CDR3 length is 16 residues. Deletions cut 2 bases from V and 2 bases from J, with 16 bases between. Germline CDR1 reads SGHDT; CDR2 reads YYEEEE.

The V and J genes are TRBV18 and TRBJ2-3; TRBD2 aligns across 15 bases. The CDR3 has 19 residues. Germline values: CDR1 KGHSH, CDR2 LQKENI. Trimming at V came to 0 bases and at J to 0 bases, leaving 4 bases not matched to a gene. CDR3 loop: CASSPPGLAGGASTDTQYF. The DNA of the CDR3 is TGTGCCAGCTCACCACCTGGACTAGCGGGGGGGGCTAGCACAGATACGCAGTATTTT.